The 7 T cell receptor beta chains below all came from one sample that was sequenced in a study of CD8 T cells in Susac syndrome. Random hexamers served to reverse transcribe roughly 0.5 to 1 ug RNA. A single record per CDR3 protein comes from TCRdb applying MiXCR to the immunoSEQ multiplex PCR reads. The table shows 100,000 to 150,000 distinct CDR3 sequences, with just under 95% occurring only once. Sequenced input: CD8+ T cells from PBMCs. The source is a human donor with Susac syndrome.

The chain carries TRBV12-5 and TRBJ2-7; possibly TRBD1 for D (5 bases). The CDR3 loop spans 13 amino acids. Trimming removed 9 bases at V and 2 bases at J, with 14 bases between. CDR1 and CDR2 (germline): LGHNT, FRNRAP. DNA for the CDR3: TGTGCTAGCCGCCAGGGAATTGCCTACGAGCAGTACTTC. This translates into CASRQGIAYEQYF.

The chain carries TRBV12-3 or TRBV12-4 and TRBJ1-6; D is uncertain. Trimming removed 1 base from V and 10 bases from J, with 11 bases in between. The CDR3 runs to 14 residues. This CDR3 reads CASSLVPGKSPLHF. CDR3 DNA sequence: TGTGCCAGCAGTTTAGTTCCAGGAAAGTCACCCCTCCACTTT.

The rearrangement links TRBV7-6 to TRBJ2-2, with D perhaps matching TRBD1 or TRBD2 (5 bases each). With 4 bases removed from V and 4 bases from J, the gap between germline ends came to 7 bases. CDR3 size: 13 residues. Germline CDR1 reads SGHVS; CDR2 reads FNYEAQ. The CDR3 bases are TGTGCCAGCAGCTACGGGGCCACCGGGGAGCTGTTTTTT. Protein product: CASSYGATGELFF.

This rearrangement joins TRBV9 to TRBJ2-7; tentative D call: TRBD2 (7 bases). The CDR3 contains 15 residues. Germline lookup yields CDR1 SGDLS and CDR2 YYNGEE. Between the trimmed V and J ends, which lost 0 bases and 2 bases, there was a span of 12 bases. The chain's CDR3 is CASSVEGGGPYEQYF. CDR3 bases: TGTGCCAGCAGCGTAGAAGGGGGGGGACCCTACGAGCAGTACTTC.

This chain uses TRBV7-3 with TRBJ1-3; TRBD1 might be the D (5 bases). V lost 2 bases and J lost 4, with 12 bases in between. CDR3 length equals 15 residues. Per germline, CDR1 SGHTA and CDR2 FQGTGA. The CDR3: CASSLSGGYGNTIYF. CDR3 DNA sequence: TGTGCCAGCAGCTTATCCGGGGGATACGGAAACACCATATATTTT.

This chain links TRBV5-8 with TRBJ2-5; D uncertain. Trimming took off 3 bases at V and 5 bases at J, with 8 bases between the two ends. Germline loops: CDR1 SGHTS, CDR2 YDEGEE. This CDR3 has 12 residues. CDR3 amino acids: CASSSESETQYF. The CDR3 coding sequence is TGTGCCAGCAGCTCAGAATCGGAGACCCAGTACTTC.

The genes are TRBV15 and TRBJ2-5; D might be TRBD2 (5 bases). The V gene's germline CDR1 is LNHNV and CDR2 YYDKDF (reference sequence). Trimming took 5 bases from V and 4 from J, leaving 14 bases between them. There are 14 residues in the CDR3. The DNA of the CDR3 is TGTGCCACCAGCCGGAGGTCTGAAGGAGAGACCCAGTACTTC. Translated: CATSRRSEGETQYF.